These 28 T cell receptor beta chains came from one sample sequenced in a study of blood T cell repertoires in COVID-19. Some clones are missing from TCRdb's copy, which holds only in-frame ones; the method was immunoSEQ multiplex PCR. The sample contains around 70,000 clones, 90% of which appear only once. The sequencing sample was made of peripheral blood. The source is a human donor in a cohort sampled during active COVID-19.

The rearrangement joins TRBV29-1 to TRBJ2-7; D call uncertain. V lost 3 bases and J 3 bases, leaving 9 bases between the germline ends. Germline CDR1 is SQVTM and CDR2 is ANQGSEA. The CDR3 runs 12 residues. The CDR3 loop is CSVDGSGYEQYF. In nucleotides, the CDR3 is TGCAGCGTTGATGGGTCGGGCTACGAGCAGTACTTC.

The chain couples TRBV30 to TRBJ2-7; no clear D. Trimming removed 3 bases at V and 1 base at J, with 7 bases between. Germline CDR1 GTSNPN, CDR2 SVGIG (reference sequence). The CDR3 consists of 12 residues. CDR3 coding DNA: TGTGCCTGGAGGACGGGTTCCTACGAGCAGTACTTC. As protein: CAWRTGSYEQYF.

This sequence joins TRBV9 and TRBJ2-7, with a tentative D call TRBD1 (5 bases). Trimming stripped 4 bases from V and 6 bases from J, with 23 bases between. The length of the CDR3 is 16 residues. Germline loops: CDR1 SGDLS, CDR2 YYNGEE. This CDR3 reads CASSPSGHPGSAEQYF. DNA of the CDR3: TGTGCCAGCAGCCCGAGTGGACACCCCGGGTCGGCCGAGCAGTACTTC.

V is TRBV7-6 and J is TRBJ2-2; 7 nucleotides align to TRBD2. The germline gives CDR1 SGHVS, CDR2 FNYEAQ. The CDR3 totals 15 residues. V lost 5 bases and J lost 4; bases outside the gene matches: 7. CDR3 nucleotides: TGTGCCAGCAGCCCCTTGTGGGGGGGCACCGGGGAGCTGTTTTTT. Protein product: CASSPLWGGTGELFF.

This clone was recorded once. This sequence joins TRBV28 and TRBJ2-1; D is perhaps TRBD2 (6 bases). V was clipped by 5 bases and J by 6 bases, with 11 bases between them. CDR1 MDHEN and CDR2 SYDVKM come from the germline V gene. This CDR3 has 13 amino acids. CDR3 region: CASSAGTLNEQFF. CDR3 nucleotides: TGTGCCAGCAGTGCCGGGACTCTCAATGAGCAGTTCTTC.

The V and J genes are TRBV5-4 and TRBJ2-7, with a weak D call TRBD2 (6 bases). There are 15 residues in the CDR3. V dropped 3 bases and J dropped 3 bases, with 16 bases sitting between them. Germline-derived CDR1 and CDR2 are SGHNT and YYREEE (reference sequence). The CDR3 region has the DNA TGTGCCAGCAGCTCCGGGCGGGACGAATTCTACGAGCAGTACTTC. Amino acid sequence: CASSSGRDEFYEQYF.

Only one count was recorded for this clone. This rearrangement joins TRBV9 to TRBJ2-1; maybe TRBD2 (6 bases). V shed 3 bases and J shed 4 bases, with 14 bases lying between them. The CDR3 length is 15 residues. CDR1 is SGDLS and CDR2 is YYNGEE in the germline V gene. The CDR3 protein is CASSGTGTLYNEQFF. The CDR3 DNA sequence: TGTGCCAGCAGCGGAACCGGGACTCTATACAATGAGCAGTTCTTC.

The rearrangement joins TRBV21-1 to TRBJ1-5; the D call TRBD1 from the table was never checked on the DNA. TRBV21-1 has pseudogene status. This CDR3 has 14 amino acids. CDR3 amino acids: CASGRGGINQPQHF. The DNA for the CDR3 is TGTGCCAGTGGCAGAGGGGGCATCAATCAGCCCCAGCATTTT.

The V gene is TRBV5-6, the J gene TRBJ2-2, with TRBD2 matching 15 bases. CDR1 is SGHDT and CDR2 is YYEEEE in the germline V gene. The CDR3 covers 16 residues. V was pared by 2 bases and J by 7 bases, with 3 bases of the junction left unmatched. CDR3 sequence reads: CASSFGTSGRIGELFF. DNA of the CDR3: TGTGCCAGCAGCTTCGGGACTAGCGGGAGGATCGGGGAGCTGTTTTTT.

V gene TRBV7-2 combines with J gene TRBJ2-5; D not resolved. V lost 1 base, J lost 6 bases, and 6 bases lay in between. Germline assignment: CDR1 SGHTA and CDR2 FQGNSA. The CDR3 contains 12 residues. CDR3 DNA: TGTGCCAGCAGCTTAGACAGTCAGACCCAGTACTTC. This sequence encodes CASSLDSQTQYF.

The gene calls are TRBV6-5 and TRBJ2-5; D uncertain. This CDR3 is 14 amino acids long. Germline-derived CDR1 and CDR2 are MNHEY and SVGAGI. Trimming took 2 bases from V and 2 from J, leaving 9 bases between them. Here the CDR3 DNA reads TGTGCCAGCAGTTACGACACAAAACAAGAGACCCAGTACTTC. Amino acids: CASSYDTKQETQYF.

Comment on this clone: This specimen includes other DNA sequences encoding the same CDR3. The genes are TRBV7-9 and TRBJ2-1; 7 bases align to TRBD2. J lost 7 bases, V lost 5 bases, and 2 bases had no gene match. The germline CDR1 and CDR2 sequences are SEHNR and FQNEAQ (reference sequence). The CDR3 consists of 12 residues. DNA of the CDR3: TGTGCCAGCAGCCCGCGGGAGAATGAGCAGTTCTTC. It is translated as CASSPRENEQFF.

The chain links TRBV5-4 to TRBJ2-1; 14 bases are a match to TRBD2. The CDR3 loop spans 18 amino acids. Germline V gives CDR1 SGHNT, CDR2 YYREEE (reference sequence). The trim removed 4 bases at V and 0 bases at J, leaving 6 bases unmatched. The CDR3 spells CASSPRGLAGASYNEQFF. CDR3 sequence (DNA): TGTGCCAGCAGCCCCCGGGGACTAGCGGGAGCCTCCTACAATGAGCAGTTCTTC.

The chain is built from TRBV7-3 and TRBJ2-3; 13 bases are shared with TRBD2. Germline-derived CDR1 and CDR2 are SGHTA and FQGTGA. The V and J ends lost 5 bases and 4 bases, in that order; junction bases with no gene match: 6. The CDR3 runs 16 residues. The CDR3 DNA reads TGTGCCAGCAGCCAAGGACTAGCGGGAGTCGCAGATACGCAGTATTTT. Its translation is CASSQGLAGVADTQYF.

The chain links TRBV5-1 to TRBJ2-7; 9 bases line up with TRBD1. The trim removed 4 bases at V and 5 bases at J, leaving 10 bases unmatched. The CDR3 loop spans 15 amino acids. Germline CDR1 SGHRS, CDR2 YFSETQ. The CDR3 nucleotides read TGCGCCAGCAGCACATCCCGGGACAGGGTAGACGAGCAGTACTTC. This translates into CASSTSRDRVDEQYF.

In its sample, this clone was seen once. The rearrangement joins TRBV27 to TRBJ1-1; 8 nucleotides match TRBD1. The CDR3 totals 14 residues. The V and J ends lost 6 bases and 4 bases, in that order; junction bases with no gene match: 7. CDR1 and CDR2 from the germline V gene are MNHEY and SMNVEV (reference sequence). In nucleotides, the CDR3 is TGTGCCAGCAGCTGGACAGGGTCGGGCACTGAAGCTTTCTTT. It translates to CASSWTGSGTEAFF.

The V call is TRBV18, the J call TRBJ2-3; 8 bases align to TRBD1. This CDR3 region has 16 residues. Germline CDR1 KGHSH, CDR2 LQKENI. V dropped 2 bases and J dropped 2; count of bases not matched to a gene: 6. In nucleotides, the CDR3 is TGTGCCAGCTCACCAACTCGGGACAGGAACACAGATACGCAGTATTTT. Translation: CASSPTRDRNTDTQYF.

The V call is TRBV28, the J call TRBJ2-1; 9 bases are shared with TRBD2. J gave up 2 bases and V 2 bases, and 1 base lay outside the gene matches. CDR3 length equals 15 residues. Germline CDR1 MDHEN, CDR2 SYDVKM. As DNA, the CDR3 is TGTGCCAGCAGTTTAGCGGGAGGGCCCTACAATGAGCAGTTCTTC. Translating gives CASSLAGGPYNEQFF.

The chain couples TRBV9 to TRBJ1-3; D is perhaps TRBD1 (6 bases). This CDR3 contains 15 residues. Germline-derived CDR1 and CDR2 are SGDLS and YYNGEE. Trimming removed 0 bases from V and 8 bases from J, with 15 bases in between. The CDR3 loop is CASSVGHREGHTIYF. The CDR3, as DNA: TGTGCCAGCAGCGTAGGCCACAGGGAGGGACACACCATATATTTT.

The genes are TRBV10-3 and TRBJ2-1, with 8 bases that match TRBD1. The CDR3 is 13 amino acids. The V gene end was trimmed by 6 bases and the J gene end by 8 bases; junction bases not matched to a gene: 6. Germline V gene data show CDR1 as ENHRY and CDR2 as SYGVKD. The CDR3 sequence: CAISPRGQDEQFF. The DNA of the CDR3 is TGTGCCATCAGCCCCAGGGGGCAGGATGAGCAGTTCTTC.

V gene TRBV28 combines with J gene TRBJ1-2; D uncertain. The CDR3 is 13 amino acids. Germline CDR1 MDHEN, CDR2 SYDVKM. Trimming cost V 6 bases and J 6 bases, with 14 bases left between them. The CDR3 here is CASSPGGINGYTF. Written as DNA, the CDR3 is TGTGCCAGCAGCCCCGGAGGGATTAATGGCTACACCTTC.

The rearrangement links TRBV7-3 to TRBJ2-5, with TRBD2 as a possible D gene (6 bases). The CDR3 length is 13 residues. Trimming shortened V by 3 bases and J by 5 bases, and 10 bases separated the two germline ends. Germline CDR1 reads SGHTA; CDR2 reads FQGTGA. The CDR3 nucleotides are TGTGCCAGCAGCTTCGGAGGGTTGGAGACCCAGTACTTC. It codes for CASSFGGLETQYF.

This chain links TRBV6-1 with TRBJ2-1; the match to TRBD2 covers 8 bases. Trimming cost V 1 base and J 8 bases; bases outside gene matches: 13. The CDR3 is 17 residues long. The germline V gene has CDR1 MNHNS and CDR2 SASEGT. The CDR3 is CASSEVLGGGRLDEQFF. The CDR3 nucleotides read TGTGCCAGCAGTGAAGTTTTGGGCGGGGGGCGATTGGATGAGCAGTTCTTC.

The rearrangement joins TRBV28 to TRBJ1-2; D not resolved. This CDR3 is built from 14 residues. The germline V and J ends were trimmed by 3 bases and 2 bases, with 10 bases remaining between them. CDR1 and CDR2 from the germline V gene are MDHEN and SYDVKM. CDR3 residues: CASSFPPRNYGYTF. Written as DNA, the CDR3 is TGTGCCAGCAGTTTCCCCCCCAGGAACTATGGCTACACCTTC.

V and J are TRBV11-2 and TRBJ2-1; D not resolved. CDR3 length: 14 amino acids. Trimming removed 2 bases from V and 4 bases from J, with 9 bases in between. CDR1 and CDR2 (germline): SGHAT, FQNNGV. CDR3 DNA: TGTGCCAGCAGCTTACCAAGAGAATACAATGAGCAGTTCTTC. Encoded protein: CASSLPREYNEQFF.

CDR3 coding DNA: TGTGCCAGCAGCCTGGACAGGGTAAATGCTGAAGCTTTCTTT. It encodes CASSLDRVNAEAFF. The chain uses TRBV5-5 and TRBJ1-1; 8 nucleotides agree with TRBD1. The CDR3 is 14 residues long. CDR1 and CDR2 from the germline V gene are SGHKS and YYEKEE (reference sequence). Trimming took 4 bases from V and 6 from J; bases not matched to a gene: 8.

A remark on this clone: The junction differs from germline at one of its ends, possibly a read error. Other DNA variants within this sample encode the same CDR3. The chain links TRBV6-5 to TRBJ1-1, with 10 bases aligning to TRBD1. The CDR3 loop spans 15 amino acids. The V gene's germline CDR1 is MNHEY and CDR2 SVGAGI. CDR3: CASSSTGGGYTEAFF. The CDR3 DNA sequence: TGTGCCAGTAGTTCGACAGGGGGCGGGTACACTGAAGCTTTCTTT.

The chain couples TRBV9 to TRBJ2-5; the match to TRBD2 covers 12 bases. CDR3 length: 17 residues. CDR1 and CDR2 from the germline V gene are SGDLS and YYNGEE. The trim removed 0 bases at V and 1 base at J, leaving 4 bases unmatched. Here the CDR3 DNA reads TGTGCCAGCAGCGTAGGGGCTAGCGGGAGGGCCCAAGAGACCCAGTACTTC. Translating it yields CASSVGASGRAQETQYF. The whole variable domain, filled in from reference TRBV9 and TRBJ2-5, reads DSGVTQTPKHLITATGQRVTLRCSPRSGDLSVYWYQQSLDQGLQFLIQYYNGEERAKGNILERFSAQQFPDLHSELNLSSLELGDSALYFCASSVGASGRAQETQYFGPGTRLLVL.